This TCR beta chain was retrieved from a study of cytomegalovirus exposure and HLA in healthy donors. The CDR3 has 15 residues. Germline V gives CDR1 SGDLS, CDR2 YYNGEE. Trimming cost V 0 bases and J 6 bases; bases outside gene matches: 6. TCRdb's table, derived via immunoSEQ multiplex PCR, lists solely in-frame clones and lacks some. The repertoire holds tens of thousands of clones, with more than 85% as singletons. This sequence joins TRBV9 and TRBJ2-7; TRBD2 aligns across 10 bases. The origin of this receptor is a woman aged 18-29 years in good health and CMV-seronegative. Sequencing input: PBMCs. CDR3 in DNA: TGTGCCAGCAGCGTAGCCGCCGGGACTAGCGTCGAGCAGTACTTC. Its translation is CASSVAAGTSVEQYF.